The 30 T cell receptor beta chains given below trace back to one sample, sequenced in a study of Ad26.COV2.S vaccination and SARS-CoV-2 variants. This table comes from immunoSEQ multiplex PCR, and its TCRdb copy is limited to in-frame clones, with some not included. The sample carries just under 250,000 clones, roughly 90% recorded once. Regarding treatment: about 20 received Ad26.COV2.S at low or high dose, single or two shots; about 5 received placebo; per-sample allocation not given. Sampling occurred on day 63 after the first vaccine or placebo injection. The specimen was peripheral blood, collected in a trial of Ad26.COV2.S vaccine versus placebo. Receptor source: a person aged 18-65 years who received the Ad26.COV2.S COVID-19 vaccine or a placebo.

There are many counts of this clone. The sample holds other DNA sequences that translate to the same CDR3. The CDR3 is CAWSASYEQYF. CDR3 bases: TGTGCCTGGAGTGCGTCCTACGAGCAGTACTTC. The rearrangement uses TRBV30 and TRBJ2-7; D gene ambiguous. The V gene lost 1 base and the J gene lost 1 base, with 2 bases spanning the gap. The germline V gene has CDR1 GTSNPN and CDR2 SVGIG (reference sequence). CDR3 length: 11 residues.

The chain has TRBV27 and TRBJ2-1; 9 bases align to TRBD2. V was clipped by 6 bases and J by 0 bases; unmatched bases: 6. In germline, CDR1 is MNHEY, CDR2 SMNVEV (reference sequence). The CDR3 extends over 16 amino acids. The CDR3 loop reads CASRTSGRSSYNEQFF. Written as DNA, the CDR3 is TGTGCCAGCAGGACTAGCGGCCGGAGCTCCTACAATGAGCAGTTCTTC.

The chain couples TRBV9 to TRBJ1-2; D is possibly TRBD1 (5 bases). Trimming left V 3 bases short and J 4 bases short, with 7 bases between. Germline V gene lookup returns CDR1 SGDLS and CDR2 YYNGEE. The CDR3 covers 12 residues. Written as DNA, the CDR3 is TGTGCCAGCAGCGAAGGGACCTATGGCTACACCTTC. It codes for CASSEGTYGYTF.

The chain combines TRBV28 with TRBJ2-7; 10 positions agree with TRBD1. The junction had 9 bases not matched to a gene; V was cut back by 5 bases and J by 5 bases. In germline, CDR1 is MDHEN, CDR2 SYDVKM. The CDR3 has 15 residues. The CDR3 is CASSLAGQGSHEQYF. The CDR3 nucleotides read TGTGCCAGCAGTCTCGCGGGACAGGGGTCTCACGAGCAGTACTTC.

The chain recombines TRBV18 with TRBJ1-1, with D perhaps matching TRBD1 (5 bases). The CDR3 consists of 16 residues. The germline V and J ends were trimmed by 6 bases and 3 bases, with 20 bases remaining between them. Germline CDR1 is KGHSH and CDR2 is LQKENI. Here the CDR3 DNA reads TGTGCCAGCTCCCAAACGTGGGGGTCCGGTTACACTGAAGCTTTCTTT. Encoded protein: CASSQTWGSGYTEAFF.

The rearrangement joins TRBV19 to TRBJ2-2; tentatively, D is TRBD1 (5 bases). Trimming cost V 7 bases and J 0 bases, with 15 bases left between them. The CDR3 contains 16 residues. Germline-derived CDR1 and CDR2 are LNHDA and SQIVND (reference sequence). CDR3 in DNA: TGTGCCAGTATGCGGACATTTGTCGCGAACACCGGGGAGCTGTTTTTT. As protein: CASMRTFVANTGELFF.

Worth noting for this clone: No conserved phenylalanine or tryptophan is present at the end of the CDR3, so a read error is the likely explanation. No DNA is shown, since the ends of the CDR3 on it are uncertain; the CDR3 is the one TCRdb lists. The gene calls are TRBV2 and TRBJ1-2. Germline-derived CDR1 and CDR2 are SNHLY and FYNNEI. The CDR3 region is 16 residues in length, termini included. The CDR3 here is CASSATSGTSSLFLSD.

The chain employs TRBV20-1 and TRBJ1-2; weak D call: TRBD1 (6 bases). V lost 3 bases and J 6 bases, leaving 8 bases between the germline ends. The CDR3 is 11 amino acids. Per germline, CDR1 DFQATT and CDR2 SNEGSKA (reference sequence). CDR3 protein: CSARAGDGYTF. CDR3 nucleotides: TGCAGTGCTAGGGCAGGGGATGGCTACACCTTC.

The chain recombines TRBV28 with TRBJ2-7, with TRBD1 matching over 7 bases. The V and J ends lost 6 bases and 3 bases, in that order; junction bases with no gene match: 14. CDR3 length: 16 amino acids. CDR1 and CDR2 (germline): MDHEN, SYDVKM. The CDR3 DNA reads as TGTGCCAGCAGACCTCTTGCCGGGACAGCCTACTACGAGCAGTACTTC. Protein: CASRPLAGTAYYEQYF.

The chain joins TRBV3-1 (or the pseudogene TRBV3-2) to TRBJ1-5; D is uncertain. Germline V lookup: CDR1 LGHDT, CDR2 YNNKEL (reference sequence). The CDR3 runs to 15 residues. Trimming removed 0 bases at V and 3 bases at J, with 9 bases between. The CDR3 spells CASSQDLTINQPQHF. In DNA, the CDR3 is TGTGCCAGCAGCCAAGATTTAACTATCAATCAGCCCCAGCATTTT.

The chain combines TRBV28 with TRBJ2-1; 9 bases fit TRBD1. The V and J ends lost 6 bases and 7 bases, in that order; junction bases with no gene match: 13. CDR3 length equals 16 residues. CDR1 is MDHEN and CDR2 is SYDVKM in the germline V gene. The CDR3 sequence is CASRPPTGGAVNEQFF. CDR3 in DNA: TGTGCCAGCAGGCCCCCAACAGGGGGCGCCGTAAATGAGCAGTTCTTC.

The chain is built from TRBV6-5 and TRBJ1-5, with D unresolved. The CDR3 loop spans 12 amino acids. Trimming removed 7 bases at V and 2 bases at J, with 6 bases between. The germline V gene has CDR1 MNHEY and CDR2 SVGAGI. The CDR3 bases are TGTGCCAGCACCCAGGGCAATCAGCCCCAGCATTTT. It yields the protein CASTQGNQPQHF.

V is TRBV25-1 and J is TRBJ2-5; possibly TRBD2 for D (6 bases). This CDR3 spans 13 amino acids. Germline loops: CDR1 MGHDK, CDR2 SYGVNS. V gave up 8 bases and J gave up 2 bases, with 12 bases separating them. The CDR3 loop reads CASGFGGQETQYF. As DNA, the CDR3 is TGTGCCAGCGGGTTTGGGGGGCAAGAGACCCAGTACTTC.

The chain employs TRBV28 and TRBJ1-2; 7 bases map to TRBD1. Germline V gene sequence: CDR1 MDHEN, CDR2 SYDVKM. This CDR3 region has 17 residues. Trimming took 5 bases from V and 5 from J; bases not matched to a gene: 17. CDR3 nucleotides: TGTGCCAGCAGTCTACTTCCCACCCGGGACAGATTATATGGCTACACCTTC. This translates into CASSLLPTRDRLYGYTF.

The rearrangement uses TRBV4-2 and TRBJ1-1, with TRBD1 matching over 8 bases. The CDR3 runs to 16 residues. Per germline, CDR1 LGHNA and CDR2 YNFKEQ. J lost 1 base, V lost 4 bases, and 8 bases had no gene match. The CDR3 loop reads CASSLGQGARNTEAFF. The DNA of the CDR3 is TGTGCCAGCAGCCTCGGGCAGGGGGCGAGGAACACTGAAGCTTTCTTT.

Here the CDR3 DNA reads TGTGCCAGTAGTACCTTAGACTCAGGGGGCTCTGTTCAGCCCCAGCATTTT. This codes for CASSTLDSGGSVQPQHF. The chain combines TRBV19 with TRBJ1-5, with 8 bases fitting TRBD1. Per the germline V gene, CDR1 is LNHDA and CDR2 is SQIVND (reference sequence). J was trimmed by 6 bases and V by 4 bases; bases with no gene match: 14. This CDR3 region has 17 residues.

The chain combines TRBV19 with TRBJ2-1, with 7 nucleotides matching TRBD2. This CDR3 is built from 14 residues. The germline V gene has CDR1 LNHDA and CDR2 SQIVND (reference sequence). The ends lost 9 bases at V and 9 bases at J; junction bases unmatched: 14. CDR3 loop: CARITGGFSGEQFF. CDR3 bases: TGTGCCAGGATTACCGGGGGGTTCTCCGGTGAGCAGTTCTTC.

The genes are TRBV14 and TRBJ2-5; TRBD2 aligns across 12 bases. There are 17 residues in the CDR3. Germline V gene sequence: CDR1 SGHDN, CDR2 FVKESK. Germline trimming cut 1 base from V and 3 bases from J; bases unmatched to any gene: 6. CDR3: CASSQVRRLAGEETQYF. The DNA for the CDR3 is TGTGCCAGCAGCCAAGTCAGGAGACTAGCGGGAGAAGAGACCCAGTACTTC.

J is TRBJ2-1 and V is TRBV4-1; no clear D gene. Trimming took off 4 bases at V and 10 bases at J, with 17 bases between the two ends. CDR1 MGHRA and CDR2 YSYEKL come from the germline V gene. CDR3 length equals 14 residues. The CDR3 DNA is TGCGCCAGCAGCCCTATAACCCTCCCCCGCGAGCAGTTCTTC. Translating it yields CASSPITLPREQFF.

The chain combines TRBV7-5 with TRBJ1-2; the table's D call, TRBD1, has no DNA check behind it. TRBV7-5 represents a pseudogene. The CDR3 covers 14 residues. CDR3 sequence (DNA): TGTGCCGGGGATACAGGGACCGCGAACTATGGCTACACCTTC. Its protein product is CAGDTGTANYGYTF.

The CDR3 nucleotides read TGTGCCACCAGTGATTCGATTTCAGATACGCAGTATTTT. Its protein product is CATSDSISDTQYF. The chain has TRBV24-1 and TRBJ2-3; D gene uncertain. This CDR3 is 13 amino acids long. Germline CDR1 reads KGHDR; CDR2 reads SFDVKD. Deletions cut 2 bases from V and 4 bases from J, with 6 bases between.

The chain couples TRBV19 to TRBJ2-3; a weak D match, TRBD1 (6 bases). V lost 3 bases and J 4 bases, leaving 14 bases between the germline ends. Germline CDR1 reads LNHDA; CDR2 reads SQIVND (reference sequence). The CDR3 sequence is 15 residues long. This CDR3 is CASSMKAGVADTQYF. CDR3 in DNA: TGTGCCAGTAGTATGAAGGCAGGGGTCGCAGATACGCAGTATTTT.

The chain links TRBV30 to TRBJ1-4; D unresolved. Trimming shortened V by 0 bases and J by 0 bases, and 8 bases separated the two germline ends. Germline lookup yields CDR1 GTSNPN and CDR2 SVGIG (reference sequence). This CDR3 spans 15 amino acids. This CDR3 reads CAWSVQATTNEKLFF. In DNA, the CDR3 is TGTGCCTGGAGTGTTCAGGCGACAACTAATGAAAAACTGTTTTTT. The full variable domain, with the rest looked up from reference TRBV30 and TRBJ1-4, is SQTIHQWPATLVQPVGSPLSLECTVEGTSNPNLYWYRQAAGRGLQLLFYSVGIGQISSEVPQNLSASRPQDRQFILSSKKLLLSDSGFYLCAWSVQATTNEKLFFGSGTQLSVL.

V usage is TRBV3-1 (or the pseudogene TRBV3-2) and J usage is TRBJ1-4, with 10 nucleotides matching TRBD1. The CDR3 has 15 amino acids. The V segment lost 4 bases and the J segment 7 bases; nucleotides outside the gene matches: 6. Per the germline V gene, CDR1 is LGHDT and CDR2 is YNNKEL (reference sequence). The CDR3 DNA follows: TGTGCCAGCAGCCTACGGACAGGGGGAGGTGAAAAACTGTTTTTT. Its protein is CASSLRTGGGEKLFF.

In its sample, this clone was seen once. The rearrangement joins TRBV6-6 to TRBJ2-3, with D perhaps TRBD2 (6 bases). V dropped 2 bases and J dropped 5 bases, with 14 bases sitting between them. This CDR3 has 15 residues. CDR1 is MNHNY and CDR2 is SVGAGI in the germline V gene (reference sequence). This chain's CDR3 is CASSYEAGRVDTQYF. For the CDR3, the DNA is TGTGCCAGCAGTTACGAGGCGGGACGGGTAGATACGCAGTATTTT.

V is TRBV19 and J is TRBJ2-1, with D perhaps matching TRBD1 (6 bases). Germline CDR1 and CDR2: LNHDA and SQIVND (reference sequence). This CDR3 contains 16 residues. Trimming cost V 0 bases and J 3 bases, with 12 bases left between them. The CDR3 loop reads CASSIEGAPDYNEQFF. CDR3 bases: TGTGCCAGTAGTATAGAGGGGGCCCCGGACTACAATGAGCAGTTCTTC.

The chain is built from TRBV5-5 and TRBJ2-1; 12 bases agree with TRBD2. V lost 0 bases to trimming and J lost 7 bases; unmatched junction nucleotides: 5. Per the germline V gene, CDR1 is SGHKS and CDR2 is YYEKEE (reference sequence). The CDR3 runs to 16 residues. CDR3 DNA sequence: TGTGCCAGCAGCTTGGGACTAGCGGGAGTAGAGAATGAGCAGTTCTTC. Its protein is CASSLGLAGVENEQFF. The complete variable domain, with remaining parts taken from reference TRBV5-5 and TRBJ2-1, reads DAGVTQSPTHLIKTRGQQVTLRCSPISGHKSVSWYQQVLGQGPQFIFQYYEKEERGRGNFPDRFSARQFPNYSSELNVNALLLGDSALYLCASSLGLAGVENEQFFGPGTRLTVL.

CDR3 amino acids: CASSLDGGAHGYTF. The CDR3 DNA sequence: TGTGCCAGCAGCTTAGACGGGGGTGCGCATGGCTACACCTTC. This chain connects TRBV7-9 to TRBJ1-2; TRBD1 might be the D (5 bases). Germline CDR1 and CDR2: SEHNR and FQNEAQ (reference sequence). V lost 1 base and J lost 6, with 12 bases in between. The CDR3 length is 14 residues.

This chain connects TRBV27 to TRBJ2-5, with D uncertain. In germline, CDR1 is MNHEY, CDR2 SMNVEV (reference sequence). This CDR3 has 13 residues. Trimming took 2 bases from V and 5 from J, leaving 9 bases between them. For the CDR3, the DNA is TGTGCCAGCAGTTTAGAGGTAGGGGAGACCCAGTACTTC. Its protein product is CASSLEVGETQYF.

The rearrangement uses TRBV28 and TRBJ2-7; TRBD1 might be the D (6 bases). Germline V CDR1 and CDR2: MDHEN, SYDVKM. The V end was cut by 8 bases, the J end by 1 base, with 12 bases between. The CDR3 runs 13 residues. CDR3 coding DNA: TGTGCCAGCTCGCAGGGGCCTTCCTACGAGCAGTACTTC. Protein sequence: CASSQGPSYEQYF.